The T cell receptor beta chain described here comes from a study of T cell repertoires in cytomegalovirus infection. Study context: An indication of both CMV infection and matching HLA type came from public TCR beta signatures. Findings and limits, study-wide: Identification of carriers of CMV plus the relevant HLA was performed using cumulative public TCR beta family frequency.

Using its own MiXCR run on the reads, TCRdb lists one record per CDR3 protein. The table lists 200,000 to 250,000 distinct CDR3 sequences, around 40% of them singletons, with over 45% in the top ten. This clonotype came up once. Its antigen is undetermined. CDR1 is SGHDT, CDR2 YYEEEE, per germline. Trimming pared 0 bases from V and 0 bases from J, leaving 6 bases between. CDR3 size: 15 residues. This receptor was taken from a human donor in good health (CMV status not recorded). Some clones in this sample may be carry-over from other donors' samples. V is TRBV5-6 and J is TRBJ2-2; D not resolved. The source was CD8+ T cells from cultured PBMCs, collected from culture after CMV antigen stimulation. The CDR3 loop reads CASSLDVPNTGELFF. The DNA for the CDR3 is TGTGCCAGCAGCTTGGACGTTCCGAACACCGGGGAGCTGTTTTTT. The whole variable domain, filled in from reference TRBV5-6 and TRBJ2-2, reads DAGVTQSPTHLIKTRGQQVTLRCSPKSGHDTVSWYQQALGQGPQFIFQYYEEEERQRGNFPDRFSGHQFPNYSSELNVNALLLGDSALYLCASSLDVPNTGELFFGEGSRLTVL.